This T cell receptor (beta chain) was sequenced for a study of cytomegalovirus exposure and HLA in healthy donors. Study-level findings and limits: Later analysis suggested most CMV-associated TCR beta chains were HLA-restricted.

The PCR ran on 60 Vbeta and 13 Jbeta primers. TCRdb's copy holds only in-frame clones and misses some; the assay was immunoSEQ multiplex PCR. This sample yields some 130,000 clones, of which more than 70% are seen a single time; approximately 0.97% belongs to the top ten. As regards this clone: The antigen remains unidentified.

Sequenced material: PBMCs. The TCR comes from a human donor in good health.

The CDR3 nucleotides are TGTGCCAGCAGCTTGGGTTTCGGGGGGGCTGGCATCGATACGCAGTATTTT. It translates to CASSLGFGGAGIDTQYF. The rearrangement links TRBV5-4 to TRBJ2-3; TRBD2 agrees at 8 bases. CDR3 length: 17 amino acids. CDR1 SGHNT and CDR2 YYREEE come from the germline V gene (reference sequence). J lost 6 bases, V lost 0 bases, and 12 bases had no gene match.